What follows are 5 T cell receptor beta chains derived from one specimen sequenced in a study of metastatic and nonmetastatic thyroid tumors. Each patient came to thyroid surgery without any prior treatment (of any kind). Using MiXCR, TCRdb re-called clones from the PCR reads. The sample shows some 7,700 clones, over 25% of them seen only once. Sequencing was done on a sample of tumor tissue. These receptors were taken from a female donor with papillary thyroid cancer or a benign thyroid nodule (not recorded which). Some clones in this sample may be carry-over from other donors' samples.

This sequence joins TRBV20-1 and TRBJ1-4; D uncertain. Germline V gene lookup returns CDR1 DFQATT and CDR2 SNEGSKA (reference sequence). V was shortened by 0 bases and J by 7 bases, with 12 bases between the two germline ends. The CDR3 consists of 14 residues. Written as DNA, the CDR3 is TGCAGTGCTAGAGACGCAACAGCGGGTGAAAAACTGTTTTTT. This sequence encodes CSARDATAGEKLFF.

A remark on this clone: This may be a read error, as it is one base from a much larger clone. This chain connects TRBV6-8 to TRBJ2-7, with D possibly being TRBD2 (5 bases). Germline V lookup: CDR1 MNHGY, CDR2 SAAAGT. The length of the CDR3 is 13 residues. CDR3 loop: CAGSWTRYCEQYF. The CDR3, as DNA: TGTGCCGGCAGTTGGACTCGTTACTGCGAGCAGTACTTC.

In its sample, this clone was seen a few times. This chain joins TRBV19 and TRBJ2-7; no clear D. The germline gives CDR1 LNHDA, CDR2 SQIVND (reference sequence). Trimming took off 4 bases at V and 0 bases at J, with 10 bases between the two ends. The CDR3 covers 14 residues. In DNA form, the CDR3 reads TGTGCCAGTAGTAAGGGCGTTAGCTCCTACGAGCAGTACTTC. This sequence encodes CASSKGVSSYEQYF.

The chain employs TRBV3-1 and TRBJ2-7; 12 positions agree with TRBD2. The CDR3 loop spans 15 amino acids. V lost 6 bases to trimming and J lost 0 bases; unmatched junction nucleotides: 3. The germline gives CDR1 LGHDT, CDR2 YNNKEL (reference sequence). CDR3 region: CASRKTSGSSYEQYF. CDR3 DNA sequence: TGTGCCAGCAGGAAGACTAGCGGGAGCTCCTACGAGCAGTACTTC.

The rearrangement joins TRBV28 to TRBJ1-5; 8 bases map to TRBD1. In germline, CDR1 is MDHEN, CDR2 SYDVKM. Trimming at V came to 6 bases and at J to 5 bases, leaving 15 bases not matched to a gene. The CDR3 is 17 residues long. CDR3 sequence: CASRSDRETVADQPQHF. In nucleotides, the CDR3 is TGTGCCAGCAGATCGGACAGGGAAACTGTTGCTGATCAGCCCCAGCATTTT.